The 7 T cell receptor beta chains in this list originate from one sample, sequenced in a study of T-cell memory formation after mild COVID-19 (dated by TCRdb to 2020 to 2023). The library was built by means of 5' RACE. The listed sequencing device is Illumina NovaSeq 6000. In-frame beta chains were kept once TCRdb had trimmed the public reads at Q25 with fastp and called clones with MiXCR. Every distinct CDR3 protein forms one entry, paired with its most common genes and DNA. The sample table lists around 250,000 distinct CDR3 sequences, approximately 9% of them with a count of one. 20% to 25% of the sample is in the top ten clones. Material for sequencing was PBMCs or a T cell subset sorted from them (not recorded which). These receptors originate from a man between 18 and 35 years old who had mild COVID-19 (a few samples of this study predate the infection). The sample titles of this study are shuffled in the database, so cell type and time point are left out; the donor was told from shared clones.

Here the CDR3 reads CSARVEGVLRGYTF. The CDR3 coding sequence is TGCAGTGCTAGAGTCGAGGGTGTCTTGAGGGGCTACACCTTC. The chain combines TRBV20-1 with TRBJ1-2; D is undetermined. The V gene lost 1 base and the J gene lost 8 bases, with 17 bases spanning the gap. The CDR3 totals 14 residues. Germline CDR1 and CDR2: DFQATT and SNEGSKA (reference sequence).

The chain joins TRBV7-2 to TRBJ1-2; no definite D call. The V end lost 5 bases, the J end lost 3 bases, and 10 bases lay between the germline ends. Germline V lookup: CDR1 SGHTA, CDR2 FQGNSA. The CDR3 runs to 13 residues. The CDR3 coding sequence is TGTGCCAGCAGCCCAGATAGTTACTATGGCTACACCTTC. This encodes CASSPDSYYGYTF.

This chain uses TRBV7-9 with TRBJ2-3; D is ambiguous. CDR1 is SEHNR, CDR2 FQNEAQ, per germline (reference sequence). This CDR3 is 13 amino acids long. Trimming stripped 8 bases from V and 2 bases from J, with 11 bases between. The CDR3: CASVGAFTDTQYF. The CDR3 DNA reads as TGTGCCAGCGTTGGCGCGTTCACAGATACGCAGTATTTT.

The chain joins TRBV10-3 to TRBJ2-5, with TRBD1 as a possible D gene (6 bases). The CDR3 is made up of 13 amino acids. Trimming removed 10 bases from V and 0 bases from J, with 12 bases in between. Germline V CDR1 and CDR2: ENHRY, SYGVKD. The CDR3 is CASRGSDQETQYF. The DNA for the CDR3 is TGTGCCAGCAGGGGATCGGACCAAGAGACCCAGTACTTC.

The sample holds many counts of this clonotype. This CDR3 reads CASSYSLGAQHF. DNA of the CDR3: TGTGCCAGCAGTTACTCCCTGGGGGCCCAGCATTTT. The rearrangement uses TRBV6-5 and TRBJ1-5; tentative D call: TRBD1 (5 bases). Deletions cut 0 bases from V and 11 bases from J, with 8 bases between. Per germline, CDR1 MNHEY and CDR2 SVGAGI. This CDR3 has 12 amino acids.

This rearrangement joins TRBV7-3 to TRBJ2-1; 9 nucleotides agree with TRBD1. Germline-derived CDR1 and CDR2 are SGHTA and FQGTGA. This CDR3 is built from 14 residues. After removal of 5 bases from V and 2 bases from J, the junction contained 1 base not matched to a gene. CDR3 nucleotides: TGTGCCAGCAGCGGGACAGGGACCTACAATGAGCAGTTCTTC. Amino acid sequence: CASSGTGTYNEQFF.

The rearrangement joins TRBV29-1 to TRBJ2-5; 7 bases agree with TRBD2. Germline values: CDR1 SQVTM, CDR2 ANQGSEA. The CDR3 extends over 12 amino acids. The trim removed 1 base at V and 5 bases at J, leaving 1 base unmatched. CDR3 region: CSVEALAETQYF. CDR3 in DNA: TGCAGCGTTGAAGCACTAGCGGAGACCCAGTACTTC.